The source of this T cell receptor beta chain is a study of CXCR3-negative and CXCR3-positive naive CD8 T cells. Study-wide points: The study found more hydrophobic TRB CDR3s in CXCR3-positive naive cells than in CXCR3-negative naive cells.

A word on this clonotype: What it binds is unknown.

Germline lookup yields CDR1 MNHEY and CDR2 SMNVEV (reference sequence). CDR3 length equals 14 residues. In preparing the TRB cDNA libraries, 5' RACE with UMI labels was used. TCRdb re-called the 5' RACE reads and shows each CDR3 protein once, DNA omitted. The sample has more than 100,000 distinct CDR3 sequences. The source is a human donor in good health. Some clones in this sample may be carry-over from other donors' samples. This chain connects TRBV27 to TRBJ2-7; TCRdb gives TRBD1 as the D gene, but with no DNA this cannot be confirmed. The sequenced material came from naive CXCR3+ CD8+ T cells from blood. The subset: CD45RO-CCR7+CD27+CD95- naive CD8+ T cells expressing CXCR3 (TNR3+). The CDR3 is CASSFRTGGYEQYF.